This T cell receptor beta chain was recorded in a study of blood T cell repertoires in COVID-19. About the study: The United States, Italy and Spain supplied acute and convalescent COVID-19 samples. T cells, B-cell-depleted T cells, or PBMCs supplied cDNA or gDNA.

There are 15 residues in the CDR3. Germline trimming cut 7 bases from V and 2 bases from J; bases unmatched to any gene: 8. CDR1 and CDR2 (germline): MNHEY, SVGAGI. TCRdb keeps only in-frame clones here, not all; method: immunoSEQ multiplex PCR. The top ten hold approximately 7.6% of the sample, which has about 50,000 clones, 65% to 90% seen once. The sequence came from a human donor in a cohort sampled during active COVID-19. Input material: peripheral blood. J is TRBJ2-3 and V is TRBV6-5; 8 nucleotides line up with TRBD2. CDR3 DNA: TGTGCCAGCACGACCCAGCGGGAGTACACAGATACGCAGTATTTT. This gives the protein CASTTQREYTDTQYF.